The rows below give T cell receptor beta chains drawn from one sample of a study of OX40 agonist ivuxolimab in advanced cancers. The table came from immunoSEQ multiplex PCR; TCRdb's copy has only in-frame clones and leaves some out. The sample shows roughly 70,000 clones, about 82% of them seen only once. The sequenced sample was CD4+ or CD8+ T cells sorted from blood, obtained in a trial of the OX40 agonist ivuxolimab. The receptors were sampled from an adult with an advanced solid tumor such as melanoma, head and neck, liver or kidney cancer. CDR3s include the opening cysteine and the closing phenylalanine or tryptophan. Each record gives: clone size, V gene, D gene, J gene, CDR3 DNA, CDR3 protein. The D gene is left open where the match is weak. Some rows mark clone size as missing; the rest say once, few, many or name a class of expanded clone.

.	TRBV25-1	.	TRBJ1-2	TGTGCCACCAAGGACAGCTCGGAAGCGGGTGGCTACACCTTC	CATKDSSEAGGYTF
.	TRBV4-2	.	TRBJ2-1	TGTGCCAGCAGCCCCTCGGGGGAACTGAGCAATGAGCAGTTCTTC	CASSPSGELSNEQFF
.	TRBV7-9	.	TRBJ2-1	TGTGCCAGCAGCTTAGCTCTACTAGCTGTCTCTAATGAGCAGTTCTTC	CASSLALLAVSNEQFF
.	TRBV2	.	TRBJ2-7	TGTGCCAGCAGTCGGGCCCCGGCCTACGAGCAGTACTTC	CASSRAPAYEQYF
.	TRBV5-1	.	TRBJ2-1	TGCGCCAGCAGCTTGGCCTCCAGGGGTAATGAGCAGTTCTTC	CASSLASRGNEQFF
.	TRBV5-1	.	TRBJ2-7	TGCGCCAGCAGCTTGGGCTTTAATCTGGGGGGCGCCCACGAGCAGTACTTC	CASSLGFNLGGAHEQYF
once	TRBV6-6	.	TRBJ1-6	TGTGCCAGCAGTTACCAACAGGGTTTGCGCTCACCCCTCCACTTT	CASSYQQGLRSPLHF
few	TRBV5-5	TRBD1	TRBJ2-3	TGTGCCAGCAGCCCCCGGGGTACCACAGGGGCCCTAGATACGCAGTATTTT	CASSPRGTTGALDTQYF
few	TRBV30	TRBD1	TRBJ1-6	TGTGCCTGCGGACAGGGCGCTTCCCCTAATTCACCCCTCCACTTT	CACGQGASPNSPLHF
.	TRBV30	.	TRBJ1-5	TGTGCCTGGAGTCTCCCCGGCGGCAATCAGCCCCAGCATTTT	CAWSLPGGNQPQHF
.	TRBV12-5	TRBD1	TRBJ2-7	TGTGCTAGTGGTTTGGTTGGGGCACAGGGGGGATACGAGCAGTACTTC	CASGLVGAQGGYEQYF
few	TRBV4-2	.	TRBJ2-5	TGTGCCAGCAGCCAAGATGGTAGCTGGGGGCAAGAGACCCAGTACTTC	CASSQDGSWGQETQYF
.	TRBV5-1	TRBD2	TRBJ2-5	TGCGCCAGCAGCAGGACTAGCGGGAGCCAAGAGACCCAGTACTTC	CASSRTSGSQETQYF
.	TRBV18	.	TRBJ1-2	TGTGCCAGCTCACCAATGCGGGGCGACTATGGCTACACCTTC	CASSPMRGDYGYTF
.	TRBV7-8	.	TRBJ1-5	TGTGCCAGCAGCTTAGCGGGGGGGGGAAATCAGCCCCAGCATTTT	CASSLAGGGNQPQHF
.	TRBV29-1	TRBD1	TRBJ1-2	TGCAGCGTCTCGACAGGGGGCGACGTCCGCTATGGCTACACCTTC	CSVSTGGDVRYGYTF
.	TRBV5-8	.	TRBJ1-5	TGTGCCAGCAGCTTGGGTCTAAATAGCAATCAGCCCCAGCATTTT	CASSLGLNSNQPQHF
.	TRBV9	.	TRBJ2-1	TGTGCCAGCAGCGCCAAAGGGAGCTCCTACAATGAGCAGTTCTTC	CASSAKGSSYNEQFF
.	TRBV6-6	TRBD1	TRBJ2-7	TGTGCCAGCAGTTACCCCTCGACAGGGATAAGGGAGCAGTACTTC	CASSYPSTGIREQYF
.	TRBV14	.	TRBJ2-7	TGTGCCAGCAGCCCCGAGATACACTACGAGCAGTACTTC	CASSPEIHYEQYF
.	TRBV4-3	TRBD2	TRBJ2-3	TGCGCCAGCAGCCAGACTAGCAGAAGCACAGATACGCAGTATTTT	CASSQTSRSTDTQYF
.	TRBV7-9	TRBD1	TRBJ2-1	TGTGCCAGCAGCTCGGGACAGGGTTGGAATGAGCAGTTCTTC	CASSSGQGWNEQFF
.	TRBV10-1	.	TRBJ2-3	TGCGCCAGCAGTCCGTGGGGACTCGGAGGTACGCAGTATTTT	CASSPWGLGGTQYF
once	TRBV25-1	.	TRBJ2-2	TGTGCCAGCAGTGACCCCGCGTGGCAGAACACCGGGGAGCTGTTTTTT	CASSDPAWQNTGELFF
.	TRBV7-2	.	TRBJ1-6	TGTGCCAGCAGCCTCCACAGGGTTTCCAATTCACCCCTCCACTTT	CASSLHRVSNSPLHF
.	TRBV7-2	.	TRBJ1-2	TGTGCCAGCAGCCCTGGCCAGGGAGGTGGCTACACCTTC	CASSPGQGGGYTF
.	TRBV7-6	.	TRBJ2-3	TGTGCCAGCAGCCCCGAGATGAGCACAGATACGCAGTATTTT	CASSPEMSTDTQYF
once	TRBV7-8	TRBD1	TRBJ1-1	TGTGCCAGCAGCCCCGACAGGGTGGCCCCTGAAGCTTTCTTT	CASSPDRVAPEAFF
.	TRBV11-2	.	TRBJ2-1	TGTGCCAGCAGACGGGGTAGCTCCTACAATGAGCAGTTCTTC	CASRRGSSYNEQFF
.	TRBV15	.	TRBJ2-7	TGTGCCACCAGCAGAGTTGAGGATGTCAGGCAGCAGTACTTC	CATSRVEDVRQQYF
.	TRBV6-1	.	TRBJ2-5	TGTGCCAGCAGGCTAGACCCCGGGGAGACCCAGTACTTC	CASRLDPGETQYF
.	TRBV6-1	.	TRBJ1-2	TGTGCCAGCAGTGAAGCCTTGCCCATGAAGGATCCTGGCTACACCTTC	CASSEALPMKDPGYTF
once	TRBV27	.	TRBJ2-5	TGTGCCAGCAAGATGGTTTTGGAGACCCAGTACTTC	CASKMVLETQYF
once	TRBV5-5	.	TRBJ2-7	TGTGCCAGCAGCTTGGATTACTACGAGCAGTACTTC	CASSLDYYEQYF
once	TRBV6-5	.	TRBJ1-1	TGTGCCAGCAGTTACTCCCGGGTTATGAACACTGAAGCTTTCTTT	CASSYSRVMNTEAFF
.	TRBV4-2	.	TRBJ1-1	TGTGCCAGCAGCCAAGCCGGACACTTGGGCACTGAAGCTTTCTTT	CASSQAGHLGTEAFF
.	TRBV11-3	.	TRBJ2-3	TGTGCCAGCAGCTTAGGAGGGACTGGCACAGATACGCAGTATTTT	CASSLGGTGTDTQYF